The source of this T cell receptor (beta chain) is a study of blood T cell repertoires in COVID-19. Study at large: Italy, Spain and the United States were the sources of the convalescent and acute COVID-19 samples. Sources were T cells, B-cell-depleted T cells, or PBMCs; the material itself was cDNA or gDNA.

Per the original methods: Estimation of nucleated cell counts relied on the amplification of reference gene primers. Data came from immunoSEQ multiplex PCR; TCRdb stores just in-frame clones and leaves some out. That table furnishes V, J and clone size, whereas the DNA furnished D and trimming. The sample shows approximately 190,000 clones, 75% to 95% of them seen only once. The CDR3 has 14 residues. Germline CDR1 MDHEN, CDR2 SYDVKM. The V gene lost 2 bases and the J gene lost 12 bases, with 17 bases spanning the gap. In its sample, this clone was seen once. The sequence was obtained from a middle-aged man with acute or convalescent COVID-19. This sequence joins TRBV28 and TRBJ2-1; D gene uncertain. The material sequenced was peripheral blood. The CDR3 nucleotides read TGTGCCAGCAGTTTAGGCCACAGAAATCGTGGGCAGTTCTTC. Translation: CASSLGHRNRGQFF.